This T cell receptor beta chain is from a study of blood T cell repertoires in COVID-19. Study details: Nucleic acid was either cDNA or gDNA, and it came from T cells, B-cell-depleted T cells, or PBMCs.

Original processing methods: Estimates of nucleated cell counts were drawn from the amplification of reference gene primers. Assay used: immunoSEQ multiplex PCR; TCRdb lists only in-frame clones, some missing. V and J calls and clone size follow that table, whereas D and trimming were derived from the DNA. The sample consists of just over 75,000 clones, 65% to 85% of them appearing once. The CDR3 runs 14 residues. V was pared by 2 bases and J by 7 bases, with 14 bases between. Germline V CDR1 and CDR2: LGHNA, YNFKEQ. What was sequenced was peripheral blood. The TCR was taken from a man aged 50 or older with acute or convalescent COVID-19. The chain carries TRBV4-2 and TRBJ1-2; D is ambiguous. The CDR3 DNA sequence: TGTGCCAGCAGCCAATCAAAAGCGGCGCGTGGCTACACCTTC. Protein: CASSQSKAARGYTF.